Each of the 7 T cell receptor beta chains below was sequenced from the same sample in a study of cytomegalovirus exposure and HLA in healthy donors. Vbeta (60) and Jbeta (13) primers were used in the PCR. The assay was immunoSEQ multiplex PCR, and TCRdb's table has in-frame clones only and misses some. The table lists fewer than 200,000 clones, about 85% of them singletons, with approximately 2% in the top ten. The sequenced sample was PBMCs. The receptors derive from a man between 18 and 29 years old in good health and CMV-seropositive.

In nucleotides, the CDR3 is TGTGCCAGTAGGCAAACAGGTAGTCAGCCCCAGCATTTT. Translating gives CASRQTGSQPQHF. The rearrangement joins TRBV19 to TRBJ1-5; a possible D gene is TRBD1 (5 bases). Trimming took off 6 bases at V and 6 bases at J, with 12 bases between the two ends. The CDR3 is made up of 13 amino acids. Germline V CDR1 and CDR2: LNHDA, SQIVND (reference sequence).

The chain combines TRBV29-1 with TRBJ1-2, with TRBD1 matching 9 bases. The CDR3 is made up of 15 amino acids. With V trimmed by 4 bases and J by 7 bases, 13 bases remained unmatched. CDR1 and CDR2 (germline): SQVTM, ANQGSEA. Here the CDR3 reads CSVGDPIQGAGGYTF. The CDR3 DNA reads TGCAGCGTTGGGGACCCCATACAGGGGGCGGGTGGCTACACCTTC.

The gene calls are TRBV18 and TRBJ1-3; TRBD1 is a possible D gene (5 bases). Trimming removed 6 bases at V and 0 bases at J, with 15 bases between. The CDR3 extends over 16 amino acids. Germline values: CDR1 KGHSH, CDR2 LQKENI. The CDR3 DNA follows: TGTGCCAGCTCCCTCGCAACCGACAGCTCTGGAAACACCATATATTTT. It encodes CASSLATDSSGNTIYF.

V is TRBV6-5 and J is TRBJ1-1; the D gene is possibly TRBD1 (5 bases). Trimming removed 5 bases at V and 4 bases at J, with 14 bases between. This CDR3 is 14 amino acids long. Germline V gene lookup returns CDR1 MNHEY and CDR2 SVGAGI. The CDR3 reads CASSLNSGITEAFF. The CDR3 DNA is TGTGCCAGCAGTCTTAATTCAGGGATCACTGAAGCTTTCTTT.

The V gene is TRBV6-5, the J gene TRBJ1-1; D call uncertain. Germline assignment: CDR1 MNHEY and CDR2 SVGAGI. The CDR3 runs 14 residues. V shed 6 bases and J shed 1 base, with 12 bases lying between them. This CDR3 reads CASSSPHRNTEAFF. The DNA for the CDR3 is TGTGCCAGCAGCTCACCGCACAGGAACACTGAAGCTTTCTTT.

The V call is TRBV18, the J call TRBJ2-7, with 7 bases identical to TRBD1. From germline, CDR1 is KGHSH and CDR2 LQKENI. V gave up 5 bases and J gave up 3 bases; unmatched junction bases: 10. The CDR3 contains 15 residues. CDR3 nucleotides: TGTGCCAGCTCAATCCGGGACAGCCTAATCTACGAGCAGTACTTC. It translates to CASSIRDSLIYEQYF. Variable domain in full (rest from reference TRBV18 and TRBJ2-7): NAGVMQNPRHLVRRRGQEARLRCSPMKGHSHVYWYRQLPEEGLKFMVYLQKENIIDESGMPKERFSAEFPKEGPSILRIQQVVRGDSAAYFCASSIRDSLIYEQYFGPGTRLTVT.

The chain joins TRBV5-8 to TRBJ1-5, with 8 bases fitting TRBD1. J gave up 2 bases and V 0 bases, and 10 bases lay outside the gene matches. Germline loops: CDR1 SGHTS, CDR2 YDEGEE. The CDR3 totals 18 residues. The CDR3, as DNA: TGTGCCAGCAGCTTGGCCGGCGGACAGGGTAGGGGCAATCAGCCCCAGCATTTT. It yields the protein CASSLAGGQGRGNQPQHF.